The TCR beta chain under discussion was sequenced for a study of T cell repertoires in cytomegalovirus infection. Study as a whole: CMV epitopes used comprised recently identified HLA-C-restricted ones and well-studied HLA-B-restricted ones. Public TCR beta signatures marked donors with CMV infection and the matching HLA. The study's findings and limits: CMV-specific TCR beta clonotypes restricted by HLA-C were the ones dominating the ex vivo response. Identification of carriers of CMV plus the relevant HLA was achieved through cumulative public TCR beta family frequency.

This CDR3 spans 14 amino acids. The V gene lost 1 base and the J gene lost 3 bases, with 9 bases spanning the gap. Concerning this clonotype: The antigen is not known.

TCRdb called the reads again in MiXCR, with one record for every CDR3 protein. Of fewer than 70,000 distinct CDR3 sequences detected, around 27% appear once; the ten largest clones hold just under 60%. The chain is built from TRBV12-3 or TRBV12-4 and TRBJ1-1, with D unresolved. Specimen: CD8+ T cells from cultured PBMCs, collected from culture after CMV antigen stimulation. The receptor was isolated from a human donor in good health (CMV status not recorded). Some clones in this sample may be carry-over from other donors' samples. The CDR3: CASSLGVLYTEAFF. In DNA form, the CDR3 reads TGTGCCAGCAGTTTAGGAGTGCTATACACTGAAGCTTTCTTT.